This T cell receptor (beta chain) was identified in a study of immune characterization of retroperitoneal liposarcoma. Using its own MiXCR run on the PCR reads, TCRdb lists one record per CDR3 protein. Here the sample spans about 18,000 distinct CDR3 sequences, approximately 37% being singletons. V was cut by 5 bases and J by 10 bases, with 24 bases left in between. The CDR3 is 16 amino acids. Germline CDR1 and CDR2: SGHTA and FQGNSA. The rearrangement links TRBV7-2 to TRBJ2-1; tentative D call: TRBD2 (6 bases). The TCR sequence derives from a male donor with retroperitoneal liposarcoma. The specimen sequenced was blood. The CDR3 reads CASSPWGVAVQVEQFF. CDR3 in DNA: TGTGCCAGCAGCCCCTGGGGGGTAGCTGTACAGGTAGAGCAGTTCTTC.